The 7 T cell receptor beta chains below come from one sample, sequenced in a study of blood T cell repertoires in COVID-19. Clones were read by immunoSEQ multiplex PCR, and TCRdb kept only the in-frame ones, dropping some. The table lists over 250,000 clones, 75% to 90% of them singletons. Sequencing was done on a sample of peripheral blood. The receptors here all came from a man aged 50-60 years with acute or convalescent COVID-19.

V usage is TRBV5-1 and J usage is TRBJ1-6; the D gene is possibly TRBD1 (5 bases). The CDR3 contains 14 residues. Germline V gene data show CDR1 as SGHRS and CDR2 as YFSETQ. V dropped 4 bases and J dropped 7 bases, with 12 bases sitting between them. Written as DNA, the CDR3 is TGCGCCAGCAGCCCCATAACAGGAAATTCACCCCTCCACTTT. It yields the protein CASSPITGNSPLHF. Supplemented by reference TRBV5-1 and TRBJ1-6, the full variable domain reads KAGVTQTPRYLIKTRGQQVTLSCSPISGHRSVSWYQQTPGQGLQFLFEYFSETQRNKGNFPGRFSGRQFSNSRSEMNVSTLELGDSALYLCASSPITGNSPLHFGNGTRLTVT.

This chain joins TRBV3-1 (or the pseudogene TRBV3-2) and TRBJ1-2, with D hard to call. Germline CDR1 reads LGHDT; CDR2 reads YNNKEL (reference sequence). The CDR3 sequence is 13 residues long. Trimming removed 1 base at V and 4 bases at J, with 7 bases between. The CDR3 DNA reads TGTGCCAGCAGCCAAGGACATTCCTATGGCTACACCTTC. It encodes CASSQGHSYGYTF.

The chain uses TRBV29-1 and TRBJ1-1; D is possibly TRBD1 (5 bases). There are 11 residues in the CDR3. V dropped 7 bases and J dropped 5 bases, with 11 bases sitting between them. Germline lookup yields CDR1 SQVTM and CDR2 ANQGSEA. DNA for the CDR3: TGCAGCGGGCGGGGGGTGACTGAAGCTTTCTTT. It is translated as CSGRGVTEAFF.

The chain links TRBV7-9 to TRBJ2-1; tentatively, D is TRBD2 (6 bases). V gave up 7 bases and J gave up 2 bases, with 12 bases separating them. CDR3 size: 14 residues. Germline values: CDR1 SEHNR, CDR2 FQNEAQ (reference sequence). CDR3 amino acids: CASTPPGAYNEQFF. The DNA of the CDR3 is TGTGCCAGCACCCCCCCGGGGGCCTACAATGAGCAGTTCTTC. The whole variable domain, remainder taken from reference TRBV7-9 and TRBJ2-1, is DTGVSQNPRHKITKRGQNVTFRCDPISEHNRLYWYRQTLGQGPEFLTYFQNEAQLEKSRLLSDRFSAERPKGSFSTLEIQRTEQGDSAMYLCASTPPGAYNEQFFGPGTRLTVL.

The V call is TRBV29-1, the J call TRBJ2-7, with 7 bases that match TRBD2. The CDR3 sequence is 14 residues long. Trimming took 4 bases from V and 2 from J; bases not matched to a gene: 8. From germline, CDR1 is SQVTM and CDR2 ANQGSEA. The CDR3: CSVARRGDPYEQYF. CDR3 nucleotides: TGCAGCGTTGCCCGTCGGGGGGACCCCTACGAGCAGTACTTC.

V is TRBV7-9 and J is TRBJ1-1; TRBD1 might be the D (6 bases). Between the trimmed V and J ends, which lost 5 bases and 1 base, there was a span of 17 bases. This CDR3 spans 16 amino acids. The V gene's germline CDR1 is SEHNR and CDR2 FQNEAQ (reference sequence). CDR3 nucleotide sequence: TGTGCCAGCAGCCAAAACGCAGACAGGTCGAACACTGAAGCTTTCTTT. It yields the protein CASSQNADRSNTEAFF.

The V and J genes are TRBV27 and TRBJ2-2; the match to TRBD2 covers 10 bases. From germline, CDR1 is MNHEY and CDR2 SMNVEV (reference sequence). Trimming took 7 bases from V and 5 from J; bases not matched to a gene: 13. The CDR3 length is 17 residues. In DNA form, the CDR3 reads TGTGCCAGCACCTCCGCGGTAGCGGGGGGTTGGACCGGGGAGCTGTTTTTT. Translation: CASTSAVAGGWTGELFF.